This T cell receptor (beta chain) was captured by sequencing in a study of regulatory T cells in long-lasting Graves disease. Study findings and constraints: TRBV28, TRBJ1-2 and TRBJ2-5 were favored in persistent disease.

V dropped 5 bases and J dropped 3; count of bases not matched to a gene: 5. The CDR3 contains 14 residues. Germline values: CDR1 GTSNPN, CDR2 SVGIG (reference sequence). Combining iRepertoire HTBI primers with Arm-PCR of CDR3 regions, the authors built TCR beta libraries. TCRdb fed the multiplex PCR reads into MiXCR, producing one record per CDR3 protein. This sample yields hundreds of thousands of distinct CDR3 sequences, of which around 21% are seen a single time; approximately 8% belongs to the top ten. Indicated time point: persistent/refractory GD, antithyroid drugs over 5 years with positive TRAb. Scientists built the TCR library using RNA that was extracted from PBMCs. In this sample, this clonotype turned up a few times. Antigen: not known.

Sequences were derived from peripheral blood mononuclear cells (PBMCs), sampled when the disease was refractory, from a patient treated with antithyroid drugs. This clonotype was obtained from a female donor with Graves disease. The V call is TRBV30, the J call TRBJ2-1; 9 bases align to TRBD2. The CDR3 spells CAWGGGGVYNEQFF. In DNA form, the CDR3 reads TGTGCCTGGGGCGGCGGGGGGGTCTACAATGAGCAGTTCTTC.